This T cell receptor beta chain came from a study of T cell responses to AZD1222 COVID-19 vaccine. In the study overall: Analysis merged second doses at about 4 or about 12 weeks.

General study findings and limits: Baseline antibody screening turned up just a handful of seropositive AZD1222 recipients. Females outnumbered males among donors, who were mostly white British; clonal diversity was possibly underestimated.

Comments on this clone: As yet, its antigen is unknown.

This CDR3 is built from 14 residues. Trimming stripped 3 bases from V and 2 bases from J, with 11 bases between. Germline V CDR1 and CDR2: SGHRS, YFSETQ. TCRdb keeps only in-frame clones here, not all; method: immunoSEQ multiplex PCR. Of 95,000 to 150,000 clones in the sample, about 90% were seen once. Specimen: peripheral blood, collected on day 0 of AZD1222 vaccination. This receptor was taken from an adult in good health. V usage is TRBV5-1 and J usage is TRBJ1-2; D remains ambiguous. The CDR3 DNA is TGCGCCAGCAGCTCGGACGGTTCAAACTATGGCTACACCTTC. Translating it yields CASSSDGSNYGYTF.